The entry below gives a single T cell receptor (beta chain) sequence along with its context. The data were obtained in a study of blood T cell repertoires in COVID-19. Participant-reported clinical history was the basis for cohort assignment. For recovered donors of Cohort 3, there were two negative PCRs, clearance, or symptom resolution. Some clones are missing from TCRdb's copy, which holds only in-frame ones; the method was immunoSEQ multiplex PCR. Here the sample spans 150,000 to 200,000 clones, roughly 90% being singletons. Sequencing input: PBMCs or T cells enriched from blood (not recorded which). This sequence was found in a woman younger than 35 who had recovered from COVID-19.

In DNA form, the CDR3 reads TGTGCCAGCAGTGAAAGTGAGCGGGAGGGCCCCTACGAGCAGTACTTC. As protein: CASSESEREGPYEQYF. The V gene is TRBV6-1, the J gene TRBJ2-7, with 10 bases identical to TRBD2. This CDR3 has 16 residues. The germline V gene encodes CDR1 MNHNS and CDR2 SASEGT. V lost 2 bases, J lost 2 bases, and 6 bases stayed unmatched.